Below, 24 T cell receptor beta chains from the same sample are listed, as sequenced in a study of cytomegalovirus exposure and HLA in healthy donors. Only in-frame clones appear in the TCRdb table, and some are missing; sequencing was by immunoSEQ multiplex PCR. The table lists about 160,000 clones, about 96% of them singletons, with 0.8% to 0.95% in the top ten. The specimen was PBMCs. These receptor sequences come from a woman younger than 35 in good health and CMV-seronegative.

The chain's CDR3 is CASSQDHPGIGETQYF. The DNA of the CDR3 is TGCGCCAGCAGCCAAGATCACCCGGGGATCGGAGAGACCCAGTACTTC. The genes are TRBV4-3 and TRBJ2-5; TRBD2 is a possible D gene (5 bases). The CDR3 contains 16 residues. The V end was cut by 0 bases, the J end by 4 bases, with 15 bases between. Germline CDR1 LGHNA, CDR2 YSLEER.

V gene TRBV6-5 combines with J gene TRBJ2-1; D may be TRBD2 (5 bases). V lost 6 bases and J 6 bases, leaving 18 bases between the germline ends. Germline CDR1 and CDR2: MNHEY and SVGAGI. CDR3 length: 15 amino acids. The DNA for the CDR3 is TGTGCCAGCAGCTACGGAGGCCCGGAAATCAATGAGCAGTTCTTC. Amino acid sequence: CASSYGGPEINEQFF.

This rearrangement joins TRBV2 to TRBJ2-7; possible D gene TRBD1, 6 bases. The germline V gene has CDR1 SNHLY and CDR2 FYNNEI. Between the trimmed V and J ends, which lost 2 bases and 9 bases, there was a span of 11 bases. This CDR3 has 12 residues. Here the CDR3 reads CASSESGGTQYF. The CDR3 nucleotides read TGTGCCAGCAGTGAATCTGGGGGCACGCAGTACTTC.

The chain combines TRBV9 with TRBJ1-2; TRBD1 might be the D (6 bases). Germline lookup yields CDR1 SGDLS and CDR2 YYNGEE. V lost 3 bases, J lost 2 bases, and 8 bases lay in between. The CDR3 has 13 residues. The CDR3 nucleotides read TGTGCCAGCAGCGCCACAGGGAACTATGGCTACACCTTC. Translating gives CASSATGNYGYTF. Filled out from reference TRBV9 and TRBJ1-2, the complete variable domain reads DSGVTQTPKHLITATGQRVTLRCSPRSGDLSVYWYQQSLDQGLQFLIQYYNGEERAKGNILERFSAQQFPDLHSELNLSSLELGDSALYFCASSATGNYGYTFGSGTRLTVV.

The chain carries TRBV4-3 and TRBJ2-7, with 7 bases that match TRBD1. CDR1 LGHNA and CDR2 YSLEER come from the germline V gene. Trimming cost V 0 bases and J 3 bases; bases outside gene matches: 5. This CDR3 is 15 amino acids long. CDR3 sequence reads: CASSQDWGQYYEQYF. In DNA form, the CDR3 reads TGCGCCAGCAGCCAAGATTGGGGACAGTACTACGAGCAGTACTTC.

The chain combines TRBV10-3 with TRBJ1-2, with 12 bases lining up with TRBD1. The germline V gene has CDR1 ENHRY and CDR2 SYGVKD. CDR3 length equals 15 residues. The junction had 4 bases not matched to a gene; V was cut back by 0 bases and J by 8 bases. The CDR3 loop is CAISESGQGARGYTF. Here the CDR3 DNA reads TGTGCCATCAGTGAGTCGGGACAGGGGGCTCGGGGCTACACCTTC.

This chain links TRBV5-1 with TRBJ1-2, with 10 positions matching TRBD1. Germline V gene lookup returns CDR1 SGHRS and CDR2 YFSETQ. The V segment lost 4 bases and the J segment 4 bases; nucleotides outside the gene matches: 7. This CDR3 is 15 amino acids long. The CDR3 DNA reads as TGCGCCAGCAGCCCGACCCGGACAGGGGGCTATGGCTACACCTTC. As protein: CASSPTRTGGYGYTF.

The chain combines TRBV6-5 with TRBJ1-6; D is ambiguous. This CDR3 has 13 amino acids. Between the trimmed V and J ends, which lost 2 bases and 9 bases, there was a span of 8 bases. Germline CDR1 and CDR2: MNHEY and SVGAGI. CDR3 DNA sequence: TGTGCCAGCAGTTACGGTGGGCTTTCACCCCTCCACTTT. As protein: CASSYGGLSPLHF.

The genes are TRBV6-1 and TRBJ2-5, with D tentatively TRBD2 (6 bases). V lost 6 bases and J 12 bases, leaving 17 bases between the germline ends. The V gene's germline CDR1 is MNHNS and CDR2 SASEGT. The CDR3 sequence is 12 residues long. The DNA of the CDR3 is TGTGCCAGCAGGCGTGGGGGGTCTTTGGAGTACTTC. It specifies CASRRGGSLEYF.

The chain carries TRBV5-1 and TRBJ1-1; tentative D call: TRBD1 (5 bases). This CDR3 has 14 residues. Trimming took off 2 bases at V and 1 base at J, with 9 bases between the two ends. Germline V CDR1 and CDR2: SGHRS, YFSETQ. The CDR3 here is CASSLGVANTEAFF. The DNA for the CDR3 is TGCGCCAGCAGCTTAGGGGTTGCGAACACTGAAGCTTTCTTT.

This clone was detected only once. The chain uses TRBV2 and TRBJ2-1; 11 bases are a match to TRBD2. This CDR3 is built from 15 residues. V lost 9 bases, J lost 7 bases, and 11 bases stayed unmatched. Per germline, CDR1 SNHLY and CDR2 FYNNEI. CDR3: CASRVSLAGGNEQFF. The CDR3 nucleotides read TGTGCCAGTCGGGTTTCGCTAGCGGGGGGAAATGAGCAGTTCTTC.

The chain carries TRBV5-1 and TRBJ1-1, with D unclear. This CDR3 is 13 amino acids long. Trimming took 5 bases from V and 1 from J, leaving 9 bases between them. The germline V gene encodes CDR1 SGHRS and CDR2 YFSETQ. The CDR3 coding sequence is TGCGCCAGCAGGTTGAGAGGGAACACTGAAGCTTTCTTT. Translated, it gives CASRLRGNTEAFF.

V and J are TRBV11-2 and TRBJ1-4, with 8 positions matching TRBD1. This CDR3 is built from 14 residues. Per the germline V gene, CDR1 is SGHAT and CDR2 is FQNNGV. The V segment lost 3 bases and the J segment 8 bases; nucleotides outside the gene matches: 5. CDR3 bases: TGTGCCAGCAGCTTGGGACAGGAAGAAGAAAAACTGTTTTTT. Its protein product is CASSLGQEEEKLFF.

The chain is built from TRBV7-9 and TRBJ2-7, with TRBD1 matching over 8 bases. The germline V gene has CDR1 SEHNR and CDR2 FQNEAQ (reference sequence). There are 15 residues in the CDR3. Losses at the gene ends were 5 bases for V and 2 bases for J; bases not matched to a gene: 8. CDR3 nucleotide sequence: TGTGCCAGCAGCGCAGACGGGACAGGTACCTACGAGCAGTACTTC. Translating gives CASSADGTGTYEQYF.

This chain uses TRBV5-4 with TRBJ2-1; TRBD2 matches at 11 bases. V shed 3 bases and J 5 bases; nucleotides not matched to a gene: 7. The V gene's germline CDR1 is SGHNT and CDR2 YYREEE (reference sequence). This CDR3 contains 16 residues. CDR3 protein: CASSSRTSGPHNEQFF. In nucleotides, the CDR3 is TGTGCCAGCAGCTCGCGGACTAGCGGGCCCCACAATGAGCAGTTCTTC. The entire variable domain, with the rest obtained from reference TRBV5-4 and TRBJ2-1, is as follows: ETGVTQSPTHLIKTRGQQVTLRCSSQSGHNTVSWYQQALGQGPQFIFQYYREEENGRGNFPPRFSGLQFPNYSSELNVNALELDDSALYLCASSSRTSGPHNEQFFGPGTRLTVL.

The chain uses TRBV29-1 and TRBJ2-6; no definite D call. The germline gives CDR1 SQVTM, CDR2 ANQGSEA. The CDR3 has 18 residues. Deletions cut 0 bases from V and 0 bases from J, with 15 bases between. In nucleotides, the CDR3 is TGCAGCGTTGAAGATTTTGGCAGCTCTAGCTCTGGGGCCAACGTCCTGACTTTC. Translated: CSVEDFGSSSSGANVLTF.

V is TRBV30 and J is TRBJ2-5; tentatively, D is TRBD1 (5 bases). The CDR3 loop spans 15 amino acids. CDR1 and CDR2 (germline): GTSNPN, SVGIG (reference sequence). V lost 3 bases and J lost 1, with 15 bases in between. This CDR3 reads CAWSRPDITQETQYF. DNA for the CDR3: TGTGCCTGGAGCCGCCCGGACATAACCCAAGAGACCCAGTACTTC. Full variable domain (rest looked up from reference TRBV30 and TRBJ2-5): SQTIHQWPATLVQPVGSPLSLECTVEGTSNPNLYWYRQAAGRGLQLLFYSVGIGQISSEVPQNLSASRPQDRQFILSSKKLLLSDSGFYLCAWSRPDITQETQYFGPGTRLLVL.

The gene calls are TRBV5-6 and TRBJ1-1; 7 positions match TRBD1. V shed 5 bases and J 1 base; nucleotides not matched to a gene: 11. The CDR3 covers 16 residues. Germline V CDR1 and CDR2: SGHDT, YYEEEE. The CDR3 nucleotides read TGTGCCAGCAGTCCACTAGGGGGCGGTAAGAACACTGAAGCTTTCTTT. This encodes CASSPLGGGKNTEAFF.

The rearrangement uses TRBV11-1 and TRBJ2-3, with TRBD1 identical over 9 bases. Germline loops: CDR1 SGHAT, CDR2 FQDESV (reference sequence). There are 15 residues in the CDR3. Trimming at V came to 5 bases and at J to 4 bases, leaving 7 bases not matched to a gene. CDR3 in DNA: TGTGCCAGCAGCACCCGGACAGGGGAGGCAGATACGCAGTATTTT. Translating it yields CASSTRTGEADTQYF.

V and J are TRBV7-9 and TRBJ2-7, with 7 bases aligning to TRBD1. V gave up 5 bases and J gave up 2 bases; unmatched junction bases: 12. CDR1 and CDR2 (germline): SEHNR, FQNEAQ (reference sequence). CDR3 length: 16 amino acids. The CDR3 DNA is TGTGCCAGCAGCGCAAGGTCCGGGACAGAGACCTACGAGCAGTACTTC. Protein product: CASSARSGTETYEQYF.

The chain couples TRBV9 to TRBJ1-2; no clear D gene. The CDR3 extends over 13 amino acids. CDR1 SGDLS and CDR2 YYNGEE come from the germline V gene. Trimming took off 0 bases at V and 8 bases at J, with 11 bases between the two ends. CDR3 residues: CASSVASRRGYTF. CDR3 nucleotide sequence: TGTGCCAGCAGCGTAGCCTCGCGTAGAGGCTACACCTTC.

The CDR3 nucleotides read TGTGCCAGCTCACCCTTAGCGGGGAACAGGGTTGATACGCAGTATTTT. It encodes CASSPLAGNRVDTQYF. This chain links TRBV18 with TRBJ2-3; 8 bases map to TRBD2. This CDR3 has 16 residues. Germline V gene sequence: CDR1 KGHSH, CDR2 LQKENI. Trimming cost V 3 bases and J 6 bases; bases outside gene matches: 11.

V is TRBV19 and J is TRBJ1-5; TRBD1 matches at 7 bases. CDR1 is LNHDA, CDR2 SQIVND, per germline (reference sequence). Trimming cost V 7 bases and J 2 bases; bases outside gene matches: 5. CDR3 length: 14 residues. In nucleotides, the CDR3 is TGTGCCAGTACCTATACAGGGGGCAATCAGCCCCAGCATTTT. Its translation is CASTYTGGNQPQHF.

V usage is TRBV7-2 and J usage is TRBJ2-3; tentative D call: TRBD2 (5 bases). Trimming removed 4 bases at V and 3 bases at J, with 8 bases between. The CDR3 is made up of 13 amino acids. CDR1 and CDR2 from the germline V gene are SGHTA and FQGNSA. CDR3 protein: CASSSGKTDTQYF. The CDR3 DNA sequence: TGTGCCAGCAGCTCGGGGAAGACAGATACGCAGTATTTT.